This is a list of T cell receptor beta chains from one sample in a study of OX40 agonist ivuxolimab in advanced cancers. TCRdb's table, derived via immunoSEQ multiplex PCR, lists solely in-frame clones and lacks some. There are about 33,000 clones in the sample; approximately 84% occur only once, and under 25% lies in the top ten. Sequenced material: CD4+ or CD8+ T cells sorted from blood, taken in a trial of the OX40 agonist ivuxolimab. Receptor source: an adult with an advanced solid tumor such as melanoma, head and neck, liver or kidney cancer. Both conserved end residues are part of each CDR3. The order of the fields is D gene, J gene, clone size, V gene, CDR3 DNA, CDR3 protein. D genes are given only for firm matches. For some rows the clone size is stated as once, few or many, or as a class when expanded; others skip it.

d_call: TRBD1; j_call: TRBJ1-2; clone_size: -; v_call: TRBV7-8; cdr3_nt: TGTGCCAGCAGCACGGGGGTGGGCAGGGGGATTTATGGCTACACCTTC; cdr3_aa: CASSTGVGRGIYGYTF
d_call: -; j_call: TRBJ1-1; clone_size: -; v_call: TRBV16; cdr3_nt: TGTGCCAGCAGCCAATCGACCAGGCAGAACACTGAAGCTTTCTTT; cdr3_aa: CASSQSTRQNTEAFF
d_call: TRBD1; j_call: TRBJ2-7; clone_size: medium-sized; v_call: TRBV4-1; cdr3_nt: TGCGCCAGCAGCCAAGGGGACAGCTCCTACGAGCAGTACTTC; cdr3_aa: CASSQGDSSYEQYF
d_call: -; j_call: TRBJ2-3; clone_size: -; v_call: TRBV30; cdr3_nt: TGTGCCTGGAGTGTACAGGGAACAGATACGCAGTATTTT; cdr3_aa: CAWSVQGTDTQYF
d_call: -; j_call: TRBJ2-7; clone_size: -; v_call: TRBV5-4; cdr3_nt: TGTGCCAGCAGCTTGGATGAGCAGTACTACGAGCAGTACTTC; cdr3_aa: CASSLDEQYYEQYF
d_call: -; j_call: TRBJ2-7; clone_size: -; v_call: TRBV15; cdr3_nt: TGTGCCACCAGCAGAGACAGGGGTCTTAGCTACGAGCAGTACTTC; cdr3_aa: CATSRDRGLSYEQYF
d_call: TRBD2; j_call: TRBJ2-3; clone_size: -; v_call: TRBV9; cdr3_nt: TGTGCCAGCAGCTCAAGCGGGGGGCCAGATACGCAGTATTTT; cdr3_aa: CASSSSGGPDTQYF
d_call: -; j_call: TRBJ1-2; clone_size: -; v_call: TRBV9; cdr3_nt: TGTGCCAGCAGCGATGTCCCCCCAATTGGCTACACCTTC; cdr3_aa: CASSDVPPIGYTF
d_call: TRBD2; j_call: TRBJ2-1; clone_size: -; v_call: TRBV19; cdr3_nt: TGTGCCAGTAGTATAGAGACTAGCGTTTTCTTC; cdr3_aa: CASSIETSVFF
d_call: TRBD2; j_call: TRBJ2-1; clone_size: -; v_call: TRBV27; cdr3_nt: TGTGCCAGCACCCCCTTAGCGGGTCCAGACAATGAGCAGTTCTTC; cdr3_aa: CASTPLAGPDNEQFF
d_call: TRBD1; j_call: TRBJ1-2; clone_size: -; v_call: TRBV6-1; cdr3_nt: TGTGCCAGCAGTGGGGACAGGATCTATGGCTACACCTTC; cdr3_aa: CASSGDRIYGYTF
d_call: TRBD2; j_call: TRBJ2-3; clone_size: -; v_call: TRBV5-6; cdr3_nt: TGTGCCAGCAGCTTGGCGGGGGGGCGACATACGCAGTATTTT; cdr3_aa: CASSLAGGRHTQYF
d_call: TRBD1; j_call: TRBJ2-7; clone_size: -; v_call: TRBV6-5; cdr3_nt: TGTGCCAGCAGTGAAGGGACAGGGGGCGACGAGCAGTACTTC; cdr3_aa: CASSEGTGGDEQYF
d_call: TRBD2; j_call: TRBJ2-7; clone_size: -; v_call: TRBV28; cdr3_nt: TGTGCCAGCAGTTTCCCAGGCGCGGGAGGGCCGCGGGAGCAGTACTTC; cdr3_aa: CASSFPGAGGPREQYF
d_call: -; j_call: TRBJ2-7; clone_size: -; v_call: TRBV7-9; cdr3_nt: TGTGCCAGCAGCTTAGTTCCAGGGTCCCACTCCTACGAGCAGTACTTC; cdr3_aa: CASSLVPGSHSYEQYF
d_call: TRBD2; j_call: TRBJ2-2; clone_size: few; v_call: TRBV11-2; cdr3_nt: TGTGCCAGCAGCTTAGATCTCCGGGAGGGGATAATGAACACCGGGGAGCTGTTTTTT; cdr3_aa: CASSLDLREGIMNTGELFF
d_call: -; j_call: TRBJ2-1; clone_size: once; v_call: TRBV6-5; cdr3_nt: TGTGCCAGCAGCTTCACAGGGAATGAGCAGTTCTTC; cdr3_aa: CASSFTGNEQFF
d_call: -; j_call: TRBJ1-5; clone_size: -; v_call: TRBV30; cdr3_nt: TGTGCCTGGAGTGTCTCGGGGGCAGGCAATCAGCCCCAGCATTTT; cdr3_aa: CAWSVSGAGNQPQHF
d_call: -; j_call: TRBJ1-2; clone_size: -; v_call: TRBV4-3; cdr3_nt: TGCGCCAGCAGCCAAGATGATGACACGGACTATGGCTACACCTTC; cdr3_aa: CASSQDDDTDYGYTF
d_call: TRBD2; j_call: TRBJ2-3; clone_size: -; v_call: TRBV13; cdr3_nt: TGTGCCAGCAGCTTACGAACCCACGGGACTAGCGGGGGGGGCACAGATACGCAGTATTTT; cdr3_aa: CASSLRTHGTSGGGTDTQYF
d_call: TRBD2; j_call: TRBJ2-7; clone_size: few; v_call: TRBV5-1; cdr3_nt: TGCGCCAGCAGCCCGGGACTAGCGGGAGGCCACTACGAGCAGTACTTC; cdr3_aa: CASSPGLAGGHYEQYF